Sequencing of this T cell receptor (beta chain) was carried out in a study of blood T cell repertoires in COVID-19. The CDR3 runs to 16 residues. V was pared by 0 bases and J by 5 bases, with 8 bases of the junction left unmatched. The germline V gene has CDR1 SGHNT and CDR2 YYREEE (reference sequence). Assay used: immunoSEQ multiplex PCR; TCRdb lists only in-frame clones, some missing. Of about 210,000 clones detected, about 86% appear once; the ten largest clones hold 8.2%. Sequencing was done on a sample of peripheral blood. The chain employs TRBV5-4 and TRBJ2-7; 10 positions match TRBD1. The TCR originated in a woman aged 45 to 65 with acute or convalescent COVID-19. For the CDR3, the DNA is TGTGCCAGCAGCTTGGCCGGGGGGACAGGGGCCCACGAGCAGTACTTC. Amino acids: CASSLAGGTGAHEQYF.